This TCR beta chain was sequenced for a study of blood T cell repertoires in COVID-19. Study context: COVID-19 samples, acute and convalescent, were from the United States, Italy and Spain.

Profiling relied on immunoSEQ multiplex PCR, and the TCRdb table lists in-frame clones only, not all of them. This table holds a few hundred thousand clones, 85% to 90% found once. V was clipped by 0 bases and J by 7 bases, with 17 bases between them. Looked up from germline, CDR1 is SGHRS and CDR2 is YFSETQ. The CDR3 length is 15 residues. This sequence originates from a man between 18 and 35 years old who had recovered from COVID-19. The sample consisted of PBMCs or T cells enriched from blood (not recorded which). V usage is TRBV5-1 and J usage is TRBJ2-7; perhaps TRBD1 as D (6 bases). The CDR3 DNA reads TGCGCCAGCAGCTTGGGTGGCAGGGGCTTGGAGGAGCAGTACTTC. Protein: CASSLGGRGLEEQYF.